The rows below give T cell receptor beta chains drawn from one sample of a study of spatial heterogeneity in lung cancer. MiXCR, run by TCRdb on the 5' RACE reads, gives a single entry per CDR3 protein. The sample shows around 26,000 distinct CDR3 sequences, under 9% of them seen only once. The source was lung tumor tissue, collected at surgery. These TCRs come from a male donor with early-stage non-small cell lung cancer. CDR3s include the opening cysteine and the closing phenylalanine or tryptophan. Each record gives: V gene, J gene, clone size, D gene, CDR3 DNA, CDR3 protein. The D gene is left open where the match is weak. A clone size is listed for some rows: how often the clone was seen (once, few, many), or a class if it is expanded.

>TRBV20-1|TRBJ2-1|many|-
TGCAGTGCTAGGGGACCACAGGTTAGCTCCTACAATGAGCAGTTCTTC
CSARGPQVSSYNEQFF
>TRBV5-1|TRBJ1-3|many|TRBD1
TGCGCCAGCGGGACAGGCTCTGGAAACACCATATATTTT
CASGTGSGNTIYF
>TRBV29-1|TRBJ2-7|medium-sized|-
TGCAGCGTTGTTAGGGGGGGGCGCGCCTCCGAGCAGTACTTC
CSVVRGGRASEQYF
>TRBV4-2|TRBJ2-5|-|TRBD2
TGTGCCAGCAGCCAGGGACTAGCGGGGTTGGAGACCCAGTACTTC
CASSQGLAGLETQYF
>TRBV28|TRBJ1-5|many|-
TGTGCCAGCAGTTTAGAGCAGGGTTATCAGCCCCAGCATTTT
CASSLEQGYQPQHF
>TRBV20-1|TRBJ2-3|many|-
TGCAGTGCCAGGGGGAGGGGTAGCACAGATACGCAGTATTTT
CSARGRGSTDTQYF
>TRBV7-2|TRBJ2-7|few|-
TGTGCCAGCAGCTTCGGCCACGGGATCTCCTACGAGCAGTACTTC
CASSFGHGISYEQYF
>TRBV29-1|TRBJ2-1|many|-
TGCAGCGTTTCCTTGCGGAATGAGCAGTTCTTC
CSVSLRNEQFF
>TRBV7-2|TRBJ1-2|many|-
TGTGCCAGCAGCCCCCCAGAAGGCTACACCTTC
CASSPPEGYTF
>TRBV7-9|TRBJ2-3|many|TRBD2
TGTGCCAGCAGCACCACTAGCGGAGGGGGAGATACGCAGTATTTT
CASSTTSGGGDTQYF
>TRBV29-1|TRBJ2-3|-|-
TGCAGCGTTGAAGGGGGGGCCCTAGCCCAAGATACGCAGTATTTT
CSVEGGALAQDTQYF
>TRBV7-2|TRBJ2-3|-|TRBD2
TGTGCCAGCAGCGTAGCGGGGGGGCCAGGTAGCACAGATACGCAGTATTTT
CASSVAGGPGSTDTQYF
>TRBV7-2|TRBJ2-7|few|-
TGTGCCAGCAGCTTAGGGGGTGGAAGAAGCTCCTACGAGCAGTACTTC
CASSLGGGRSSYEQYF
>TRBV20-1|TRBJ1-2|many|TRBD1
TGCAGTGCTAGAGTATATGGGACAGGGGGCTTTGGCTACACCTTC
CSARVYGTGGFGYTF
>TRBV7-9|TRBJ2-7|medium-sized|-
TGTGCCAGCAGCTTAGCGGGTGACGAGCAGTACTTC
CASSLAGDEQYF
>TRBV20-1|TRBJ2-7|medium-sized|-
TGCAGTGCTAGACCAACGGACATATTGACGTACGAGCAGTACTTC
CSARPTDILTYEQYF
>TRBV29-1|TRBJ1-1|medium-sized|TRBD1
TGCAGCGCCCAGGACAGGGAAAAAGGGAACACTGAAGCTTTCTTT
CSAQDREKGNTEAFF
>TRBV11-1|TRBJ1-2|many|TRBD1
TGTGCCAGCAGCTCCGACAGGGATTATGGCTACACCTTC
CASSSDRDYGYTF
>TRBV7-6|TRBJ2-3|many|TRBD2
TGTGCCAGCAGCTTAAAGGAGCGGGAGAGACTAGATACGCAGTATTTT
CASSLKERERLDTQYF
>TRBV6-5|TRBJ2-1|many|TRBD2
TGTGCCAGCAGCCGGACTAGCGGGGGGCACGGGGAGCAGTTCTTC
CASSRTSGGHGEQFF
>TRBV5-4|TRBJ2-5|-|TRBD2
TGTGCCAGCAGCTTGGGACTAGCGGGGTCGAGTGCCCAGTACTTC
CASSLGLAGSSAQYF
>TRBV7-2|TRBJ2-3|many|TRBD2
TGTGCCAGCAGCTTACCCACGGGGACTAGCGGGAGATCCACAGATACGCAGTATTTT
CASSLPTGTSGRSTDTQYF
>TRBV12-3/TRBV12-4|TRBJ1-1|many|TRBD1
TGTGCCAGCAGCCGGGACAGGGGTTTTAGCCCTGAAGCTTTCTTT
CASSRDRGFSPEAFF
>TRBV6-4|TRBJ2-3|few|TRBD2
TGTGCCAGCAGTGCCACCGGGGGGGTTGCAGATACGCAGTATTTT
CASSATGGVADTQYF
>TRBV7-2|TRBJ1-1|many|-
TGTGCCAGCAGCCTCATAGGGAAAGTGAACACTGAAGCTTTCTTT
CASSLIGKVNTEAFF
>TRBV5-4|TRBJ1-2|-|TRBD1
TGTGCCAGCAGCTACAGAGGGGGCGCTAATGGCTACACCTTC
CASSYRGGANGYTF
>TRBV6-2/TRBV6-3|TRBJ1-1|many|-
TGTGCCAGCAGTTACGAACCCGCTGAAGCTTTCTTT
CASSYEPAEAFF
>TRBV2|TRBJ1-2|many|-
TGCCGGGGCCCCTATGGCTACACCTTC
CRGPYGYTF
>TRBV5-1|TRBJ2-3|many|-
TGCGCCAGCAGCTTAGAGCTCACAGATACGCAGTATTTT
CASSLELTDTQYF
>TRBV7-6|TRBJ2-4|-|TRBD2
TGTGCCAGCAGCCCTACCGCTCGGGGGGTCAAAAACATTCAGTACTTC
CASSPTARGVKNIQYF
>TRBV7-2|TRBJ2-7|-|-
TGTGCCAGCAGGTATAGCGCAGCCTACGAGCAGTACTTC
CASRYSAAYEQYF
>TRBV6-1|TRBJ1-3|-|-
TGTGCCAGCAGAACGGGGGGCGCTGGAAACACCATATATTTT
CASRTGGAGNTIYF
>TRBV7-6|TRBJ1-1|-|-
TGTGCCAGCAGCTCGATGCAGGGTACTGAAGCTTTCTTT
CASSSMQGTEAFF
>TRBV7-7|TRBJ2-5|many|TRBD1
TGTGCTAGCAGCTACAGGGGATTGGGGGAGACCCAGTACTTC
CASSYRGLGETQYF
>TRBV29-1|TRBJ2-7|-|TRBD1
TGCAGCGCCCAAAAGACAGGGGTCAACGAGCAGTACTTC
CSAQKTGVNEQYF
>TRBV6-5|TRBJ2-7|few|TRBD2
TGTGCCAGCAGTCACGACTCGGGGGGGGCGCGGAACGAGCAGTACTTC
CASSHDSGGARNEQYF
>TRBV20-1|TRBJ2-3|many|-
TGCAGTGCTAGAGGGGCGGTGGGACTTCTCACAGATACGCAGTATTTT
CSARGAVGLLTDTQYF
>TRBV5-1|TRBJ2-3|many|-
TGCGCCAGCAGCTTGGTGGGCAGGGTGGGAGATACGCAGTATTTT
CASSLVGRVGDTQYF
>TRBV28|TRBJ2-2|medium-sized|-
TGTGCCAGCACGGTCAGGGAAACCGGGGAGCTGTTTTTT
CASTVRETGELFF
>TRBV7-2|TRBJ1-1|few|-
TGTGCCAGCAGCCCTACCCGGACCTCTGGGACTGAAGCTTTCTTT
CASSPTRTSGTEAFF
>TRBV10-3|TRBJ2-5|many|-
TGTGCCATCAGTGGAGGCGGACCAGAGACCCAGTACTTC
CAISGGGPETQYF
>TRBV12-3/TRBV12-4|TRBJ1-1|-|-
TGTGCCAGCAGTTTTAGTACCACTGAAGCTTTCTTT
CASSFSTTEAFF
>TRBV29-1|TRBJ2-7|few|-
TGCAGCGTAGCGGAGCCATCCTACGAGCAGTACTTC
CSVAEPSYEQYF
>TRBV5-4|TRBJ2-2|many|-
TGTGCCGGGTCTACAGGGATAATCGGCACCGGGGAGCTGTTTTTT
CAGSTGIIGTGELFF
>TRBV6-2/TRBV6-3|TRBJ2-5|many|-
TGTGCCAGCAGTTACGGGGGACTTCCAGAGACCCAGTACTTC
CASSYGGLPETQYF
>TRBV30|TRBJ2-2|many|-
TGTGCCTGGACCGAGAACACCGGGGAGCTGTTTTTT
CAWTENTGELFF
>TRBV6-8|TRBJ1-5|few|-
TGTGCCAGCAGTTACCGGCTCTTCAATCAGCCCCAGCATTTT
CASSYRLFNQPQHF
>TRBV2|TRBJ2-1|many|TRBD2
TGTGCCAGCAGGGTACTAGCGGGGGGGCCAGGGTTCTTC
CASRVLAGGPGFF
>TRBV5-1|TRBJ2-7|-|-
TGCGCCAGCAGCTTGGGCCCTCAGAGGCGGCTAGAGGCCTACGAGCAGTACTTC
CASSLGPQRRLEAYEQYF